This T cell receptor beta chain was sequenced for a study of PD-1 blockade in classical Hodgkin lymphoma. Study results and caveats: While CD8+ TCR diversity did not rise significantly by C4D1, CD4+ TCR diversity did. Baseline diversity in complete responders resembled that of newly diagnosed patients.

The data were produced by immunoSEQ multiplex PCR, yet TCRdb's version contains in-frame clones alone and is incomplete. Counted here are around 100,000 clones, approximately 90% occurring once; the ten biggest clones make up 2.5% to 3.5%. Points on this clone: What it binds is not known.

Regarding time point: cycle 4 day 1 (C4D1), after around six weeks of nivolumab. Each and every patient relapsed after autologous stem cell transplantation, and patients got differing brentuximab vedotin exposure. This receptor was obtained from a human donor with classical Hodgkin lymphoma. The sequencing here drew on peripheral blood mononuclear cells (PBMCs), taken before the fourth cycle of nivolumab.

The CDR3 DNA reads as TGTGCCACCGGACAGCACACAGATACGCAGTATTTT. Its translation: CATGQHTDTQYF. The J gene is TRBJ2-3, the V gene TRBV30, with D maybe TRBD1 (6 bases). The germline V gene encodes CDR1 GTSNPN and CDR2 SVGIG (reference sequence). V was cut by 8 bases and J by 2 bases, with 11 bases left in between. There are 12 residues in the CDR3.